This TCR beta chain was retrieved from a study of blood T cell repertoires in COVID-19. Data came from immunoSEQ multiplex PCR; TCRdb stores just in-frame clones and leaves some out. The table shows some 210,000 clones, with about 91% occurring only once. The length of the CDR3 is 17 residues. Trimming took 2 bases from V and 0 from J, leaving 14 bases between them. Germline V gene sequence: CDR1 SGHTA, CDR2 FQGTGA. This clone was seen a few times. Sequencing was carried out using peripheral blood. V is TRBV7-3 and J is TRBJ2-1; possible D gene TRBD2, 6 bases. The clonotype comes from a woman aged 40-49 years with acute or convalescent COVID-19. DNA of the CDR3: TGTGCCAGCAGCTTACGTACGGGGGAAAGCTCCTACAATGAGCAGTTCTTC. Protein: CASSLRTGESSYNEQFF.